Below, 11 T cell receptor beta chains from the same sample are listed, as sequenced in a study of cytomegalovirus exposure and HLA in healthy donors. PCR was performed using 60 Vbeta and 13 Jbeta primers. Generated by immunoSEQ multiplex PCR, the TCRdb table keeps only in-frame clones and is missing some. The sample yields about 150,000 clones, around 80% seen once. The sample taken for sequencing was PBMCs. Receptor source: a woman in her thirties or forties in good health and CMV-seronegative.

This clone was picked up a small number of times. This sequence joins TRBV10-3 and TRBJ2-1, with D perhaps TRBD1 (6 bases). CDR1 is ENHRY, CDR2 SYGVKD, per germline. This CDR3 comprises 14 residues. The ends were cut back, 0 bases at V and 12 bases at J, with 15 bases in the middle. The CDR3 region is CAISESGTIPAQFF. The CDR3 bases are TGTGCCATCAGTGAGTCTGGGACAATCCCCGCGCAGTTCTTC.

The genes are TRBV2 and TRBJ2-3; D is uncertain. V lost 3 bases to trimming and J lost 2 bases, with 12 bases between them. From germline, CDR1 is SNHLY and CDR2 FYNNEI. CDR3 length: 15 amino acids. The CDR3 DNA is TGTGCCAGCAGTGACAGCGAGTATTACACAGATACGCAGTATTTT. This codes for CASSDSEYYTDTQYF.

The genes are TRBV6-6 and TRBJ1-1; 7 nucleotides line up with TRBD1. V lost 9 bases to trimming and J lost 1 base; unmatched junction nucleotides: 5. CDR3 length: 13 residues. Germline loops: CDR1 MNHNY, CDR2 SVGAGI (reference sequence). CDR3: CASVQGGNTEAFF. For the CDR3, the DNA is TGTGCCAGTGTCCAGGGGGGGAACACTGAAGCTTTCTTT.

This clone was seen a few times. The rearrangement links TRBV5-6 to TRBJ1-2, with unresolved D. V shed 1 base and J shed 7 bases, with 11 bases lying between them. Per germline, CDR1 SGHDT and CDR2 YYEEEE. The CDR3 contains 13 residues. The CDR3 DNA is TGTGCCAGCAGCTTGTGGAGGTCAATTGGCTACACCTTC. Translation gives CASSLWRSIGYTF.

The chain combines TRBV5-1 with TRBJ2-7, with D unresolved. The V end lost 0 bases, the J end lost 3 bases, and 10 bases lay between the germline ends. Germline V gene data show CDR1 as SGHRS and CDR2 as YFSETQ. This CDR3 comprises 14 residues. CDR3 sequence: CASSLDSPFYEQYF. CDR3 bases: TGCGCCAGCAGCTTGGATTCCCCTTTCTACGAGCAGTACTTC.

For this clone: Other DNA sequences in this sample translate to the same CDR3. This rearrangement joins TRBV5-1 to TRBJ2-1; 7 nucleotides match TRBD2. V dropped 2 bases and J dropped 2; count of bases not matched to a gene: 4. Germline CDR1 SGHRS, CDR2 YFSETQ. The CDR3 runs to 15 residues. CDR3 residues: CASSLGAGAYNEQFF. The CDR3, as DNA: TGCGCCAGCAGCTTAGGGGCGGGGGCCTACAATGAGCAGTTCTTC. Full variable domain (outside the CDR3, taken from reference TRBV5-1 and TRBJ2-1): KAGVTQTPRYLIKTRGQQVTLSCSPISGHRSVSWYQQTPGQGLQFLFEYFSETQRNKGNFPGRFSGRQFSNSRSEMNVSTLELGDSALYLCASSLGAGAYNEQFFGPGTRLTVL.

J is TRBJ2-1 and V is TRBV2; 9 nucleotides match TRBD2. Unmatched junction bases numbered 5, after V lost 7 bases and J lost 4 bases. Per the germline V gene, CDR1 is SNHLY and CDR2 is FYNNEI. The CDR3 sequence is 14 residues long. CDR3 sequence: CASMLTSGYNEQFF. For the CDR3, the DNA is TGTGCCAGCATGCTGACTAGCGGATACAATGAGCAGTTCTTC.

This clone was recorded once. The chain links TRBV6-4 to TRBJ1-5; no firm D call. Trimming stripped 4 bases from V and 3 bases from J, with 16 bases between. The CDR3 consists of 16 residues. Germline-derived CDR1 and CDR2 are MRHNA and SNTAGT. Here the CDR3 reads CASSGATPQDNQPQHF. The CDR3 bases are TGTGCCAGCAGTGGGGCGACACCTCAGGACAATCAGCCCCAGCATTTT.

The chain is built from TRBV6-4 and TRBJ2-1; 10 nucleotides agree with TRBD2. The CDR3 covers 21 residues. Germline loops: CDR1 MRHNA, CDR2 SNTAGT. V shed 0 bases, J shed 1 base, and the junction held 15 bases outside the gene matches. Written as DNA, the CDR3 is TGTGCCAGCAGTGACTCGATAAGATTAACTAGCGGGACACCTTCCTACAATGAGCAGTTCTTC. Translating gives CASSDSIRLTSGTPSYNEQFF.

The chain is built from TRBV19 and TRBJ2-7; 8 bases are shared with TRBD1. The V gene's germline CDR1 is LNHDA and CDR2 SQIVND (reference sequence). The CDR3 length is 13 residues. The V and J ends lost 5 bases and 7 bases, in that order; junction bases with no gene match: 7. CDR3 sequence: CASSPGRGLEQYF. The CDR3 DNA is TGTGCCAGTAGTCCCGGCAGGGGGCTTGAGCAGTACTTC.

The chain uses TRBV10-2 and TRBJ2-1, with 10 positions matching TRBD2. The CDR3 is 15 amino acids. V was clipped by 3 bases and J by 5 bases; unmatched bases: 4. The V gene's germline CDR1 is WSHSY and CDR2 SAAADI. The CDR3 region is CASSEQRGGHNEQFF. CDR3 coding DNA: TGCGCCAGCAGTGAACAGCGGGGGGGCCACAATGAGCAGTTCTTC.